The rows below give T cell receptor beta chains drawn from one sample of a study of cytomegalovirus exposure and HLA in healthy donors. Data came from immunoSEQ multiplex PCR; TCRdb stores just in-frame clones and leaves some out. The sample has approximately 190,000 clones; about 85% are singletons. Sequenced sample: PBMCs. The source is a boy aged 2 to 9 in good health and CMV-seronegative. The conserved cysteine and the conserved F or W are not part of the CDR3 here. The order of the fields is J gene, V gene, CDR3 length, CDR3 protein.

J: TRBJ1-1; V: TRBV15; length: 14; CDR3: ATRSPTGTGATEAF
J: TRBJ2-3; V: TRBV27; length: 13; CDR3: ASRKRGASPDTQY
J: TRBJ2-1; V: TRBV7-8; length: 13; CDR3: ASSFGAWVYNEQF
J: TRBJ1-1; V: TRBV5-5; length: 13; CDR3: ASSLSGTKNTEAF
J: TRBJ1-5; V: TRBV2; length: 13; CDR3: ASSQRGIRNQPQH
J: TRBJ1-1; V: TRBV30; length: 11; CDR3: AWSVWSATEAF
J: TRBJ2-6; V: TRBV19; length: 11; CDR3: ASIASGANVLT
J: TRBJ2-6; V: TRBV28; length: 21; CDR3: ASSLGYTVTRDRGSSGANVLT
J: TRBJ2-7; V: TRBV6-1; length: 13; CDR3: ASSEWPGGPYEQY
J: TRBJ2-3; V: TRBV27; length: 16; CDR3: ASSLRASGTRVTDTQY
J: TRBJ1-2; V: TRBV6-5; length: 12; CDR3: ASSRRQGSYGYT
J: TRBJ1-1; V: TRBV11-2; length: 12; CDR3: ASSLDQGVTEAF